The 14 T cell receptor beta chains given below trace back to one sample, sequenced in a study of OX40 agonist ivuxolimab in advanced cancers. Sequencing was performed with immunoSEQ multiplex PCR; in TCRdb, only in-frame clones are kept and a portion is missing. The sample records approximately 70,000 clones, over 75% being singletons. Sequenced material: CD4+ or CD8+ T cells sorted from blood, taken in a trial of the OX40 agonist ivuxolimab. The receptors derive from an adult with an advanced solid tumor such as melanoma, head and neck, liver or kidney cancer.

The genes are TRBV5-1 and TRBJ2-1; 8 nucleotides align to TRBD2. This CDR3 is 16 amino acids long. Germline lookup yields CDR1 SGHRS and CDR2 YFSETQ. V shed 4 bases and J 6 bases; nucleotides not matched to a gene: 12. The CDR3 loop reads CASSTWLGTRINEQFF. The DNA of the CDR3 is TGCGCCAGCAGCACCTGGCTTGGGACTAGAATCAATGAGCAGTTCTTC.

The chain uses TRBV7-9 and TRBJ2-3; the D is unclear. Germline CDR1 and CDR2: SEHNR and FQNEAQ (reference sequence). The V and J ends lost 7 bases and 4 bases respectively, with 9 bases between them. The CDR3 is 12 amino acids. The CDR3 region has the DNA TGTGCCAGCACCTCAGGCCCAGATACGCAGTATTTT. Encoded protein: CASTSGPDTQYF.

The chain has TRBV5-1 and TRBJ2-7, with TRBD2 as a possible D gene (6 bases). Germline CDR1 SGHRS, CDR2 YFSETQ. Between the trimmed V and J ends, which lost 0 bases and 3 bases, there was a span of 10 bases. The CDR3 contains 14 residues. This CDR3 reads CASSLAQGLYEQYF. The DNA of the CDR3 is TGCGCCAGCAGCTTGGCTCAGGGACTCTACGAGCAGTACTTC.

The V gene is TRBV28, the J gene TRBJ2-3, with D perhaps TRBD1 (5 bases). Germline CDR1 and CDR2: MDHEN and SYDVKM. The CDR3 has 13 residues. The germline V and J ends were trimmed by 5 bases and 1 base, with 7 bases remaining between them. The CDR3 sequence: CASSLGGTDTQYF. Here the CDR3 DNA reads TGTGCCAGCAGTCTAGGGGGCACAGATACGCAGTATTTT.

The rearrangement joins TRBV18 to TRBJ2-3; 9 nucleotides match TRBD1. With V trimmed by 3 bases and J by 4 bases, 2 bases remained unmatched. The CDR3 is 14 amino acids. The germline V gene has CDR1 KGHSH and CDR2 LQKENI. Here the CDR3 DNA reads TGTGCCAGCTCACCGAACAGGGGGCCAGATACGCAGTATTTT. Protein sequence: CASSPNRGPDTQYF.

The V gene is TRBV27, the J gene TRBJ2-3; 9 bases are a match to TRBD2. Germline CDR1 is MNHEY and CDR2 is SMNVEV (reference sequence). The CDR3 extends over 17 amino acids. The trim removed 5 bases at V and 3 bases at J, leaving 12 bases unmatched. CDR3 residues: CASSEPGRGRETDTQYF. CDR3 sequence (DNA): TGTGCCAGCAGTGAACCGGGCCGCGGGAGGGAGACAGATACGCAGTATTTT.

The genes are TRBV5-1 and TRBJ1-1; weak D call: TRBD1 (5 bases). Looked up from germline, CDR1 is SGHRS and CDR2 is YFSETQ. This CDR3 is 15 amino acids long. V lost 6 bases, J lost 0 bases, and 15 bases lay in between. The CDR3 region is CASMSQRGMNTEAFF. CDR3 nucleotide sequence: TGCGCCAGCATGAGTCAGCGGGGGATGAACACTGAAGCTTTCTTT.

J is TRBJ2-2 and V is TRBV7-2; D is unclear. The germline V gene has CDR1 SGHTA and CDR2 FQGNSA. This CDR3 region has 13 residues. The V end was cut by 1 base, the J end by 7 bases, with 7 bases between. The CDR3 is CASSLVTVGELFF. CDR3 nucleotides: TGTGCCAGCAGCTTAGTGACGGTCGGGGAGCTGTTTTTT.

In DNA, the CDR3 is TGTGCCAGCAGCTTAGCAGGGAGGCAACTCAATGAGCAGTTCTTC. This translates into CASSLAGRQLNEQFF. V gene TRBV7-2 combines with J gene TRBJ2-1; a possible D gene is TRBD2 (6 bases). This CDR3 is 15 amino acids long. In germline, CDR1 is SGHTA, CDR2 FQGNSA. V lost 0 bases and J 6 bases, leaving 12 bases between the germline ends.

The chain is built from TRBV7-3 and TRBJ2-3, with D uncertain. CDR3 length: 15 amino acids. With 2 bases removed from V and 4 bases from J, the gap between germline ends came to 13 bases. Germline-derived CDR1 and CDR2 are SGHTA and FQGTGA. The CDR3 nucleotides are TGTGCCAGCAGCTTACGGCGGACGGTCGCAGATACGCAGTATTTT. Translating it yields CASSLRRTVADTQYF.

V and J are TRBV28 and TRBJ2-7, with 7 positions matching TRBD1. Trimming cost V 7 bases and J 2 bases; bases outside gene matches: 8. Germline CDR1 MDHEN, CDR2 SYDVKM. The CDR3 is 14 amino acids. CDR3 DNA sequence: TGTGCCAGCATGGGGACAGCACCCCCCTACGAGCAGTACTTC. Its translation: CASMGTAPPYEQYF. Using reference TRBV28 and TRBJ2-7 for the parts outside the CDR3, the full variable domain is DVKVTQSSRYLVKRTGEKVFLECVQDMDHENMFWYRQDPGLGLRLIYFSYDVKMKEKGDIPEGYSVSREKKERFSLILESASTNQTSMYLCASMGTAPPYEQYFGPGTRLTVT.

This chain joins TRBV28 and TRBJ1-4; possibly TRBD1 for D (5 bases). The V gene's germline CDR1 is MDHEN and CDR2 SYDVKM. This CDR3 is 14 amino acids long. V was clipped by 5 bases and J by 4 bases, with 11 bases between them. The DNA of the CDR3 is TGTGCCAGCAGTCGGGACCGCCTTAATGAAAAACTGTTTTTT. It yields the protein CASSRDRLNEKLFF.

This chain connects TRBV5-1 to TRBJ2-1; 9 nucleotides match TRBD2. The CDR3 consists of 15 residues. The ends lost 2 bases at V and 3 bases at J; junction bases unmatched: 3. CDR1 SGHRS and CDR2 YFSETQ come from the germline V gene. The CDR3 coding sequence is TGCGCCAGCAGCTTCACTAGCGGGTTCTACAATGAGCAGTTCTTC. Protein: CASSFTSGFYNEQFF.

This clone was seen only once. Different DNA sequences within this sample yield the same CDR3. The chain joins TRBV5-1 to TRBJ2-3; D gene uncertain. There are 12 residues in the CDR3. Germline loops: CDR1 SGHRS, CDR2 YFSETQ. V was cut by 2 bases and J by 6 bases, with 7 bases left in between. CDR3 loop: CASSLVADTQYF. In DNA, the CDR3 is TGCGCCAGCAGCTTAGTGGCGGATACGCAGTATTTT. Looking up the rest from reference TRBV5-1 and TRBJ2-3 gives the full variable domain: KAGVTQTPRYLIKTRGQQVTLSCSPISGHRSVSWYQQTPGQGLQFLFEYFSETQRNKGNFPGRFSGRQFSNSRSEMNVSTLELGDSALYLCASSLVADTQYFGPGTRLTVL.